This record looks at one T cell receptor (beta chain) sequence and its context. What it binds is not known. Sequencing of TCR beta was performed on blood CD8+ and CD4+ T cells. RNA in amounts of about 0.5 to 1 ug was reverse transcribed with random hexamers. TCR beta CDR3 was amplified by immunoSEQ multiplex PCR. This amplification extended across 54 Vbeta and 13 Jbeta segments. A single record per CDR3 protein comes from TCRdb applying MiXCR to the immunoSEQ multiplex PCR reads. The top ten hold 0.087% of the sample, which has about 130,000 distinct CDR3 sequences, around 95% seen once. The data were taken from a study of CD8 T cells in Susac syndrome. Overall study findings and caveats: The TCR sequencing and HLA analysis in the study involved a relatively small number of individuals, as the study acknowledged.

Material for sequencing was CD4+ T cells from PBMCs. The source is a human donor in good health.

CDR3 region: CASSYRRDEQYF. CDR3 sequence (DNA): TGTGCCAGCAGTTACCGGCGGGACGAGCAGTACTTC. The chain carries TRBV6-2 or TRBV6-3 and TRBJ2-7, with D possibly being TRBD2 (5 bases). The CDR3 totals 12 residues. The V gene's germline CDR1 is MNHEY and CDR2 SVGEGT. The V end was cut by 2 bases, the J end by 5 bases, with 7 bases between.